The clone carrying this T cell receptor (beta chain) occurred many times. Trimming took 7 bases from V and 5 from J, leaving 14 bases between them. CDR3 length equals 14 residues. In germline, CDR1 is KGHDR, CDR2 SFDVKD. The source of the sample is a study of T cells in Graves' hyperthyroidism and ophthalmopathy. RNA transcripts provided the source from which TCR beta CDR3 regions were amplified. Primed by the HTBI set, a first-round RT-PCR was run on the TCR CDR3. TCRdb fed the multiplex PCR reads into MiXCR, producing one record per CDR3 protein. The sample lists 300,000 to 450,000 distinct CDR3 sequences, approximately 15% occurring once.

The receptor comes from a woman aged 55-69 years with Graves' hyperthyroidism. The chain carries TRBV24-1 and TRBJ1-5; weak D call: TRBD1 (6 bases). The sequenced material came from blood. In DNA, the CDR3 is TGTGCCACCAGCTATGGGGGCGCCGATCAGCCCCAGCATTTT. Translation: CATSYGGADQPQHF.